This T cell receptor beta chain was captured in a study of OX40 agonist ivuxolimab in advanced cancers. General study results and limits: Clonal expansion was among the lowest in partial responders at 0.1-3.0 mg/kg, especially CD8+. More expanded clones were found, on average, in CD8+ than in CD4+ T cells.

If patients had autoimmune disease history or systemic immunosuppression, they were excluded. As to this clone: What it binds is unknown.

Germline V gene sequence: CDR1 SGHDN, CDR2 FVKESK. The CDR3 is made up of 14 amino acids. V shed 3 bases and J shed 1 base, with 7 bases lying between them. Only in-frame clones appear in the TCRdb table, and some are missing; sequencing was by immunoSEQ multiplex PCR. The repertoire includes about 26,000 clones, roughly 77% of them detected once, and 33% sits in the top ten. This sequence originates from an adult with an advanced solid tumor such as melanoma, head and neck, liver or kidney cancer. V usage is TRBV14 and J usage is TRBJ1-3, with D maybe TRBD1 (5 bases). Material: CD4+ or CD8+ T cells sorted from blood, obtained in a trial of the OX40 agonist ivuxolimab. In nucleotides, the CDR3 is TGTGCCAGCAGCCAGAGGGGATCTGGAAACACCATATATTTT. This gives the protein CASSQRGSGNTIYF. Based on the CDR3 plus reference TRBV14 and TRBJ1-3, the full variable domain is EAGVTQFPSHSVIEKGQTVTLRCDPISGHDNLYWYRRVMGKEIKFLLHFVKESKQDESGMPNNRFLAERTGGTYSTLKVQPAELEDSGVYFCASSQRGSGNTIYFGEGSWLTVV.